These 4 T cell receptor beta chains came from one sample sequenced in a study of vaccination effects on CD4 cells after COVID-19 (dated by TCRdb to between 2021 and 2022). Their specific antigens are unknown. The library was produced with the immunoSEQ multiplex PCR assay. Drawn from immuneACCESS, this table holds only the in-frame rearrangements with V and J called that TCRdb kept. Clones are partly lost; checked studies trace under half to an unresolved V gene and leave the rest unexplained. A total of roughly 76,000 clones appear in this sample, roughly 80% of them only once. The ten largest clones represent under 2% of the sample. The ViraFEST assay stimulated PBMC with viral peptide pools and then used TCR sequencing to identify antigen-specific CD4+ T cell clonotypes by expansion. After more than 9 days of culture, CD4+ T cells were isolated with the EasySep CD4+ T cell isolation kit. The starting material was CD4+ T cells from PBMCs cultured with HCoV-229E spike peptides, obtained before COVID-19 vaccination. Per the publication, the cell subset or site label means: HCoV-229E spike overlapping peptide pool stimulation. All receptors derive from a human donor who received a COVID-19 vaccine.

This clone has only one observation. The V and J genes are TRBV30 and TRBJ1-1, with 10 bases lining up with TRBD1. Germline V CDR1 and CDR2: GTSNPN, SVGIG (reference sequence). The CDR3 loop spans 15 amino acids. V lost 8 bases and J lost 2; bases outside the gene matches: 11. This CDR3 is CAGVPGQGLNTEAFF. The CDR3 nucleotides are TGTGCCGGGGTCCCGGGACAGGGGCTCAACACTGAAGCTTTCTTT.

The chain uses TRBV30 and TRBJ1-1, with D perhaps matching TRBD1 (6 bases). Germline V CDR1 and CDR2: GTSNPN, SVGIG (reference sequence). The CDR3 is 15 residues long. V was clipped by 5 bases and J by 1 base, with 17 bases between them. This CDR3 is CAWDRTGRKNTEAFF. CDR3 nucleotide sequence: TGTGCCTGGGACCGTACAGGGCGGAAGAACACTGAAGCTTTCTTT.

The rearrangement links TRBV5-4 to TRBJ2-1, with D possibly being TRBD1 (6 bases). V shed 0 bases and J shed 4 bases, with 11 bases lying between them. The CDR3 is made up of 15 amino acids. CDR1 is SGHNT, CDR2 YYREEE, per germline (reference sequence). The CDR3 nucleotides read TGTGCCAGCAGCTTGGGGGGGCTCCAGTACAATGAGCAGTTCTTC. Its protein is CASSLGGLQYNEQFF. The full variable domain, rest sourced from reference TRBV5-4 and TRBJ2-1, is ETGVTQSPTHLIKTRGQQVTLRCSSQSGHNTVSWYQQALGQGPQFIFQYYREEENGRGNFPPRFSGLQFPNYSSELNVNALELDDSALYLCASSLGGLQYNEQFFGPGTRLTVL.

This chain uses TRBV5-6 with TRBJ1-1; D possibly corresponds to TRBD1 (5 bases). The CDR3 has 16 residues. V was cut by 3 bases and J by 2 bases, with 17 bases left in between. The germline CDR1 and CDR2 sequences are SGHDT and YYEEEE. The CDR3, as DNA: TGTGCCAGCAGCTGGAGGCACCGGGACCCCAACACTGAAGCTTTCTTT. Protein product: CASSWRHRDPNTEAFF.